The 21 T cell receptor beta chains reported below all come from one sample, sequenced in a study of Graves' ophthalmopathy and Graves' hyperthyroidism (dated by TCRdb to 2016 to 2019). The run used an Illumina HiSeq 2000. TCR beta CDR3 regions were amplified from RNA transcripts for repertoire sequencing. The first round of RT-PCR was done with HTBI primers and the Qiagen OneStep RT-PCR kit, and was followed by a second round of multiplex PCR, then size selection and purification. The raw public data were reprocessed by TCRdb itself: fastp quality trimming at Q25, MiXCR clonotype calling, in-frame beta chains only. Here each entry gathers all rows of one CDR3 protein and keeps the most common genes and DNA. In this sample the table shows around 660,000 distinct CDR3 sequences, 35% to 45% of which occur a single time. The ten largest make up more than 2.5% of the sample. Sequencing was performed on peripheral blood. All receptors derive from an adult man with Graves' ophthalmopathy.

The chain uses TRBV13 and TRBJ2-7, with 14 nucleotides matching TRBD2. The CDR3 has 18 residues. The germline V gene has CDR1 PRHDT and CDR2 FYEKMQ (reference sequence). V was pared by 1 base and J by 0 bases, with 5 bases of the junction left unmatched. CDR3 coding DNA: TGTGCCAGCAGCTTAGCAGGACTAGCGGGGGGCATCTCCTACGAGCAGTACTTC. It yields the protein CASSLAGLAGGISYEQYF.

V and J are TRBV12-3 or TRBV12-4 and TRBJ2-5; the D is unclear. CDR3 length: 13 amino acids. Trimming removed 6 bases from V and 7 bases from J, with 15 bases in between. Here the CDR3 DNA reads TGTGCCAGCAGCCCACGCCCCCGAGGGACCCAGTACTTC. Protein sequence: CASSPRPRGTQYF.

The chain couples TRBV12-3 or TRBV12-4 to TRBJ1-2; TRBD1 agrees at 10 bases. The CDR3 runs 14 residues. The junction had 7 bases not matched to a gene; V was cut back by 9 bases and J by 3 bases. CDR3 loop: CARKTGTGDYGYTF. In nucleotides, the CDR3 is TGTGCCAGAAAAACCGGGACAGGGGACTATGGCTACACCTTC.

The chain employs TRBV14 and TRBJ1-2; no reliable D call. CDR3 length: 15 residues. Germline CDR1 SGHDN, CDR2 FVKESK. The V gene lost 3 bases and the J gene lost 2 bases, with 13 bases spanning the gap. CDR3 DNA: TGTGCCAGCAGCCACCCCAATGGGGAAAACTATGGCTACACCTTC. As protein: CASSHPNGENYGYTF.

A few counts support this clonotype. The chain joins TRBV4-1 to TRBJ2-2, with a possible D match to TRBD1 (5 bases). CDR1 MGHRA and CDR2 YSYEKL come from the germline V gene. This CDR3 has 14 amino acids. Trimming cost V 7 bases and J 7 bases, with 16 bases left between them. The CDR3 spells CASKLSRENGELFF. DNA for the CDR3: TGCGCCAGCAAGTTATCCAGGGAAAACGGGGAGCTGTTTTTT.

A single count supports this clonotype. At one end, the junction sequence differs from germline, possibly due to a read error. The chain joins TRBV7-9 to TRBJ2-7, with 10 bases matching TRBD2. The CDR3 totals 15 residues. From germline, CDR1 is SEHNR and CDR2 FQNEAQ (reference sequence). The CDR3 region has the DNA TGCGCCAGCGGCCACCTAGCGGGGGCCTCCTACGAGCAGTACTTC. Translated, it gives CASGHLAGASYEQYF. The whole variable domain, remainder taken from reference TRBV7-9 and TRBJ2-7, is DTGVSQNPRHKITKRGQNVTFRCDPISEHNRLYWYRQTLGQGPEFLTYFQNEAQLEKSRLLSDRFSAERPKGSFSTLEIQRTEQGDSAMYLCASGHLAGASYEQYFGPGTRLTVT.

The chain recombines TRBV2 with TRBJ1-4, with D unresolved. Per the germline V gene, CDR1 is SNHLY and CDR2 is FYNNEI. The ends were cut back, 8 bases at V and 10 bases at J, with 5 bases in the middle. CDR3 size: 9 residues. The CDR3 region has the DNA TGTGCCAGCCTGGGAAAACTGTTTTTT. Protein sequence: CASLGKLFF.

The J gene is TRBJ1-6, the V gene TRBV19; D gene unclear. Between the trimmed V and J ends, which lost 5 bases and 10 bases, there was a span of 15 bases. Looked up from germline, CDR1 is LNHDA and CDR2 is SQIVND (reference sequence). This CDR3 is built from 14 residues. CDR3 DNA sequence: TGTGCCAGTAGTGCAAGCGGGAGTGGGTCACCCCTCCACTTT. Translation gives CASSASGSGSPLHF. The complete variable domain, with remaining parts taken from reference TRBV19 and TRBJ1-6, reads DGGITQSPKYLFRKEGQNVTLSCEQNLNHDAMYWYRQDPGQGLRLIYYSQIVNDFQKGDIAEGYSVSREKKESFPLTVTSAQKNPTAFYLCASSASGSGSPLHFGNGTRLTVT.

This clonotype was recorded at least ten times. The chain has TRBV7-2 and TRBJ1-1; TRBD1 matches 7 bases. The germline gives CDR1 SGHTA, CDR2 FQGNSA. V shed 6 bases, J shed 3 bases, and the junction held 7 bases outside the gene matches. CDR3 length equals 14 residues. In DNA form, the CDR3 reads TGTGCCAGCAGGTCTGGACAGGTTGACACTGAAGCTTTCTTT. Translation: CASRSGQVDTEAFF.

This chain joins TRBV5-1 and TRBJ2-2; no reliable D call. Trimming left V 4 bases short and J 4 bases short, with 8 bases between. From germline, CDR1 is SGHRS and CDR2 YFSETQ. The CDR3 has 13 residues. The CDR3 nucleotides are TGCGCCAGCAGCCCGTGGGGCACCGGGGAGCTGTTTTTT. It translates to CASSPWGTGELFF.

This clonotype was seen more than once but under ten times. This chain links TRBV9 with TRBJ1-5; 7 nucleotides agree with TRBD1. CDR3 length: 14 residues. The J segment lost 9 bases and the V segment lost 7 bases, leaving 13 bases of the junction unmatched. CDR1 and CDR2 (germline): SGDLS, YYNGEE. The CDR3 DNA reads as TGTGCCAGCTCACCCGGGACAGCGGGTTCGCCCCAGCATTTT. This gives the protein CASSPGTAGSPQHF.

Turning to this clonotype: At one end the junction does not follow the germline gene, possibly because of a read error. The chain joins TRBV5-1 to TRBJ2-5; tentatively, D is TRBD1 (6 bases). CDR1 and CDR2 from the germline V gene are SGHRS and YFSETQ. The CDR3 is 12 residues long. The CDR3 spells CASRRGQDTQYF. The CDR3 DNA reads as TGCGCCAGCCGCCGGGGACAAGACACCCAGTACTTC. The entire variable domain, with the rest obtained from reference TRBV5-1 and TRBJ2-5, is as follows: KAGVTQTPRYLIKTRGQQVTLSCSPISGHRSVSWYQQTPGQGLQFLFEYFSETQRNKGNFPGRFSGRQFSNSRSEMNVSTLELGDSALYLCASRRGQDTQYFGPGTRLLVL.

The rearrangement links TRBV7-8 to TRBJ2-2, with 12 bases lining up with TRBD2. V lost 0 bases and J lost 2; bases outside the gene matches: 7. Germline V CDR1 and CDR2: SGHVS, FQNEAQ. The CDR3 totals 19 residues. CDR3 nucleotides: TGTGCCAGCAGCTTAGCTCCGGGACTAGCGGGTGGAAACACCGGGGAGCTGTTTTTT. Residues: CASSLAPGLAGGNTGELFF.

As to this clonotype: One junction end does not reproduce the germline sequence, and a read error may be involved. The chain joins TRBV7-6 to TRBJ2-5, with D unresolved. CDR1 is SGHVS and CDR2 is FNYEAQ in the germline V gene. The CDR3 runs to 12 residues. The CDR3 here is CASSPHQETRYF. CDR3 nucleotide sequence: TGTGCCAGCAGCCCACACCAAGAGACCCGGTACTTC. Based on the CDR3 plus reference TRBV7-6 and TRBJ2-5, the full variable domain is GAGVSQSPRYKVTKRGQDVALRCDPISGHVSLYWYRQALGQGPEFLTYFNYEAQQDKSGLPNDRFSAERPEGSISTLTIQRTEQRDSAMYRCASSPHQETRYFGPGTRLLVL.

This clonotype came up many times. The rearrangement joins TRBV12-3 or TRBV12-4 to TRBJ1-5; D remains ambiguous. This CDR3 has 14 residues. Trimming stripped 5 bases from V and 2 bases from J, with 10 bases between. CDR3 in amino acids: CASSPGLGNQPQHF. DNA of the CDR3: TGTGCCAGCAGTCCCGGACTGGGCAATCAGCCCCAGCATTTT.

This clonotype has more than one count but fewer than ten. The V and J genes are TRBV9 and TRBJ1-1; 9 bases agree with TRBD1. This CDR3 region has 15 residues. The germline V gene has CDR1 SGDLS and CDR2 YYNGEE. V dropped 4 bases and J dropped 2; count of bases not matched to a gene: 6. The CDR3 bases are TGTGCCAGCAGCCACACAGGGGGCCTTAACACTGAAGCTTTCTTT. Encoded protein: CASSHTGGLNTEAFF.

V usage is TRBV11-1 and J usage is TRBJ1-2; D not certain. The V end lost 2 bases, the J end lost 8 bases, and 18 bases lay between the germline ends. Per germline, CDR1 SGHAT and CDR2 FQDESV (reference sequence). CDR3 length: 15 residues. CDR3 in amino acids: CASSLKPPRSGGYTF. As DNA, the CDR3 is TGTGCCAGCAGCTTAAAGCCGCCAAGGTCTGGGGGCTACACCTTC.

This clonotype has only a few counts. The rearrangement uses TRBV7-2 and TRBJ2-2; D remains unclear. Trimming removed 6 bases from V and 0 bases from J, with 8 bases in between. The CDR3 is 14 residues long. Germline V gives CDR1 SGHTA, CDR2 FQGNSA. The CDR3, as DNA: TGTGCCAGCAGTAGTCGGGCGAACACCGGGGAGCTGTTTTTT. Translating gives CASSSRANTGELFF.

As for this clonotype: A read error may be the cause here, since a much bigger clone is one base away. V and J are TRBV12-3 or TRBV12-4 and TRBJ2-7; the D gene is possibly TRBD2 (5 bases). The CDR3 extends over 17 amino acids. CDR3 nucleotide sequence: TGTGCCGGCAGTGAAGCGCATACGGGATCTAGCTCCTACGAGCAGTACTTC. Its translation is CAGSEAHTGSSSYEQYF.

At least ten counts were recorded for this clonotype. The V gene is TRBV2, the J gene TRBJ1-5; 9 bases are shared with TRBD1. Germline CDR1 SNHLY, CDR2 FYNNEI. V shed 3 bases, J shed 1 base, and the junction held 7 bases outside the gene matches. The CDR3 has 17 amino acids. CDR3 sequence: CASSEGTGHGSNQPQHF. CDR3 in DNA: TGTGCCAGCAGTGAGGGGACAGGGCATGGGAGCAATCAGCCCCAGCATTTT.

This clonotype has more than one count but fewer than ten. This sequence joins TRBV6-6 and TRBJ1-5; D not certain. There are 14 residues in the CDR3. Germline lookup yields CDR1 MNHNY and CDR2 SVGAGI (reference sequence). The ends were cut back, 2 bases at V and 4 bases at J, with 9 bases in the middle. The CDR3 sequence: CASSYNRENQPQHF. CDR3 sequence (DNA): TGTGCCAGCAGTTACAACCGGGAGAATCAGCCCCAGCATTTT.